Listed here are 7 T cell receptor beta chains from one sample, sequenced in a study of T cells in Graves' hyperthyroidism and ophthalmopathy. TCR beta CDR3 sequences were amplified from RNA transcripts. An initial round of RT-PCR targeting the TCR CDR3 relied on the HTBI primer set. TCRdb reprocessed the multiplex PCR reads via MiXCR and lists one record per CDR3 protein. Among hundreds of thousands of distinct CDR3 sequences listed, about 17% were seen once. The sequenced sample was blood. The receptor source for this set is a woman aged 45-59 years with Graves' hyperthyroidism that later progressed to Graves' ophthalmopathy.

In regard to this clonotype: A much larger clone differs by one base, so this may be a read error. The rearrangement uses TRBV5-1 and TRBJ2-3; TRBD1 matches at 8 bases. The CDR3 has 15 residues. Trimming at V came to 4 bases and at J to 6 bases, leaving 10 bases not matched to a gene. CDR1 SGHRS and CDR2 YFSETQ come from the germline V gene. The CDR3 loop reads CASSGPGQEVDTQYF. CDR3 in DNA: TGCGCCAGCAGCGGGCCGGGACAGGAGGTTGATACGCAGTATTTT.

This clonotype occurred a few times. The CDR3 coding sequence is TGTGCCAGCAGTGAACCGGACCGGGGGCTCACCTACGAGCAGTACTTC. As protein: CASSEPDRGLTYEQYF. The chain has TRBV6-1 and TRBJ2-7; possibly TRBD1 or TRBD2 for D (6 bases each). Germline V lookup: CDR1 MNHNS, CDR2 SASEGT. V was trimmed by 2 bases and J by 2 bases, leaving 16 bases between them. This CDR3 has 16 residues.

This clonotype turned up a few times. The chain joins TRBV29-1 to TRBJ1-1; 7 bases match TRBD1. J gave up 4 bases and V 8 bases, and 7 bases lay outside the gene matches. Germline V gene sequence: CDR1 SQVTM, CDR2 ANQGSEA. CDR3 length equals 12 residues. The CDR3 reads CSLGGQSTEAFF. In DNA, the CDR3 is TGCAGCTTAGGGGGACAGAGCACTGAAGCTTTCTTT.

The sample holds many counts of this clonotype. This rearrangement joins TRBV4-1 to TRBJ2-7, with D possibly matching TRBD2 (5 bases). From germline, CDR1 is MGHRA and CDR2 YSYEKL. This CDR3 has 16 residues. Trimming took off 0 bases at V and 2 bases at J, with 14 bases between the two ends. For the CDR3, the DNA is TGCGCCAGCAGCCAAGATCCTGGCGGGCACGCCTACGAGCAGTACTTC. Its translation is CASSQDPGGHAYEQYF.

This clonotype was counted many times. This chain joins TRBV3-1 and TRBJ2-1; TRBD1 agrees at 9 bases. This CDR3 comprises 16 residues. Germline CDR1 LGHDT, CDR2 YNNKEL (reference sequence). J lost 7 bases, V lost 1 base, and 8 bases had no gene match. In DNA form, the CDR3 reads TGTGCCAGCAGCCAAGCCCTACAGGGGGCGGGAAATGAGCAGTTCTTC. This translates into CASSQALQGAGNEQFF.

The chain has TRBV7-9 and TRBJ2-4; D is perhaps TRBD1 or TRBD2 (5 bases each). Deletions cut 1 base from V and 2 bases from J, with 15 bases between. CDR1 and CDR2 (germline): SEHNR, FQNEAQ (reference sequence). The CDR3 consists of 17 residues. Here the CDR3 reads CASSLVPGTLTKNIQYF. Here the CDR3 DNA reads TGTGCCAGCAGCTTAGTCCCGGGGACCTTAACCAAAAACATTCAGTACTTC.

The sample holds many counts of this clonotype. The V and J genes are TRBV11-2 and TRBJ2-7, with a weak D call TRBD2 (5 bases). The ends were cut back, 4 bases at V and 3 bases at J, with 13 bases in the middle. This CDR3 region has 14 residues. Germline loops: CDR1 SGHAT, CDR2 FQNNGV. CDR3 residues: CASSYSGGYYEQYF. The DNA for the CDR3 is TGTGCCAGCAGCTATAGTGGCGGGTACTACGAGCAGTACTTC.